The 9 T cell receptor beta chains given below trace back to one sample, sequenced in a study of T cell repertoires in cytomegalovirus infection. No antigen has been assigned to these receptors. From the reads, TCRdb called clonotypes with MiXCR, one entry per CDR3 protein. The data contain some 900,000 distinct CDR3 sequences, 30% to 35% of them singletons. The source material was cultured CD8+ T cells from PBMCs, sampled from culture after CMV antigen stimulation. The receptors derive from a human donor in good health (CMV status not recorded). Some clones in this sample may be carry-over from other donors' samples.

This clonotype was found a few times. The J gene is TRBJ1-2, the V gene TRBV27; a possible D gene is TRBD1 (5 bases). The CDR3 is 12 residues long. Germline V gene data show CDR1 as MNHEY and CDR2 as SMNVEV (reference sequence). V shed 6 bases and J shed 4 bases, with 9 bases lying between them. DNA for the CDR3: TGTGCCAGCAGACAAACAGGCTATGGCTACACCTTC. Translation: CASRQTGYGYTF.

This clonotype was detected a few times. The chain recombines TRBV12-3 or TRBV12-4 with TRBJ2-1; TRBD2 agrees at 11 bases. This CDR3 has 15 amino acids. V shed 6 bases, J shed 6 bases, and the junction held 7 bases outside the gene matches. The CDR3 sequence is CASSHPTSGGNEQFF. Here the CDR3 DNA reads TGTGCCAGCAGCCATCCCACTAGCGGGGGCAATGAGCAGTTCTTC.

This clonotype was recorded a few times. In DNA form, the CDR3 reads TGTGCCAGCAGTGATCGGGGGAGAAACACTGAAGCTTTCTTT. Translation gives CASSDRGRNTEAFF. This chain connects TRBV2 to TRBJ1-1; a possible D gene is TRBD1 (5 bases). CDR1 is SNHLY and CDR2 is FYNNEI in the germline V gene. This CDR3 region has 14 residues. V lost 3 bases to trimming and J lost 2 bases, with 10 bases between them.

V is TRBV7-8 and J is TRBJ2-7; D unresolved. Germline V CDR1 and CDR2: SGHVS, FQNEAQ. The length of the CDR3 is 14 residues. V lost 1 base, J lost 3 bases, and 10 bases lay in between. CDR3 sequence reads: CASSLDRTYYEQYF. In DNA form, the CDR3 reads TGTGCCAGCAGCTTAGATAGAACCTACTACGAGCAGTACTTC.

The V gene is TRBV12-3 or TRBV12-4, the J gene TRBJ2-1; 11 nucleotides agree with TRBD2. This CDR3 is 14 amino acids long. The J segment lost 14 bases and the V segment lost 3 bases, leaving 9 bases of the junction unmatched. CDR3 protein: CASSFLLSGGVEFF. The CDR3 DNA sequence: TGTGCCAGCAGTTTCCTCCTTAGCGGGGGGGTGGAGTTCTTC.

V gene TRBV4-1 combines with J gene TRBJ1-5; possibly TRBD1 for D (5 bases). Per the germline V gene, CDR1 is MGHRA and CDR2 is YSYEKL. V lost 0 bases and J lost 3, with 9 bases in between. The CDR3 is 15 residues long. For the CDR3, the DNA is TGCGCCAGCAGCCAAGAGGACACGGACAATCAGCCCCAGCATTTT. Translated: CASSQEDTDNQPQHF.

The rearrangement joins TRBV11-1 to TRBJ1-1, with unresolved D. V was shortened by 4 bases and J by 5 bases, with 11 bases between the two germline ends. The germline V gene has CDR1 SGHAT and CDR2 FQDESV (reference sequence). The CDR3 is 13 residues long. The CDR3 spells CASSWVLRTEAFF. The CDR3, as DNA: TGTGCCAGCAGCTGGGTTTTGAGGACTGAAGCTTTCTTT.

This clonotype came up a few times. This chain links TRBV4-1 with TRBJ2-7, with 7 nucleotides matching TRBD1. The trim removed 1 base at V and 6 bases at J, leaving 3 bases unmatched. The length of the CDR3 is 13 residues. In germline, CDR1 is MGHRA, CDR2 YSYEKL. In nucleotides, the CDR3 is TGCGCCAGCAGCCAAGTGACAGGGCTCGAGCAGTACGTC. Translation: CASSQVTGLEQYV.

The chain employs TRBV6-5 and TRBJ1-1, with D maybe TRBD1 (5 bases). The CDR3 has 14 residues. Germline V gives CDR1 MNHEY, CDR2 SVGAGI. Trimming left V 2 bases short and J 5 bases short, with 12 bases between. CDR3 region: CASSYRQRVTEAFF. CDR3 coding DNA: TGTGCCAGCAGTTACAGACAGAGGGTTACTGAAGCTTTCTTT.